A selection of T cell receptor beta chains follows, all from one sample in a study of CD8 T cells in Susac syndrome. TCRdb analysed the immunoSEQ multiplex PCR reads with MiXCR anew, one entry per CDR3 protein. The sample has about 180,000 distinct CDR3 sequences, over 90% seen once; the top ten hold 0.085% to 0.1%. Specimen: CD4+ T cells from PBMCs. The receptors originated from a human donor with Susac syndrome. Each CDR3 is given with its conserved first and last residue.

TRBV19,TRBJ2-1,CASSLGRAGSNEQFF
TRBV29-1,TRBJ2-2,CSVRRTEFTGELFF
TRBV20-1,TRBJ2-1,CSARDLQDNEQFF
TRBV2,TRBJ1-1,CASSEQGLNTEAFF
TRBV7-9,TRBJ1-2,CASNRDSANYGYTF
TRBV2,TRBJ2-7,CASSDVRGVSYEQYF
TRBV2,TRBJ2-5,CASRDRSYQETQYF
TRBV12-5,TRBJ2-5,CASGQNHSQETQYF
TRBV6-2/TRBV6-3,TRBJ2-7,CASSYGQPWPGEQYF
TRBV7-2,TRBJ2-1,CASSSHITVNEQFF
TRBV6-5,TRBJ1-1,CASSYNFGTEAFF
TRBV20-1,TRBJ2-5,CSARLAAQETQYF
TRBV19,TRBJ2-6,CASSNRGFGANVLTF
TRBV12-5,TRBJ1-1,CASGSYSAGLDTEAFF
TRBV2,TRBJ2-7,CASRQLAGVYEQYF
TRBV20-1,TRBJ2-1,CSARGWTPYNEQFF
TRBV25-1,TRBJ2-2,CASSEMGGVSSGELFF
TRBV29-1,TRBJ1-6,CSVAGGPNSPLHF
TRBV30,TRBJ1-2,CAWSVVDFGLDTF
TRBV7-2,TRBJ2-2,CASTSTGELFF
TRBV20-1,TRBJ2-7,CSARDLGTGVSYEQYF
TRBV29-1,TRBJ2-1,CSVDRNEQFF
TRBV15,TRBJ2-2,CATSKGTFELTGELFF
TRBV6-5,TRBJ1-5,CASSRTAGKGPQHF
TRBV29-1,TRBJ1-1,CSVEVNTEAFF
TRBV4-3,TRBJ1-2,CASSQDPDNYGYTF
TRBV5-1,TRBJ2-3,CASSRDGGGADTQYF
TRBV5-1,TRBJ2-7,CASSLDGGSPYEQYF
TRBV6-5,TRBJ2-1,CASSYGSDQGDEQFF
TRBV20-1,TRBJ2-7,CSAMTSGRSGGYEQYF